Listed here is a single TCR beta chain. The V and J ends lost 0 bases and 2 bases respectively, with 10 bases between them. Germline V CDR1 and CDR2: WNHNN, SYGVQD (reference sequence). This CDR3 contains 15 residues. The data derive from a study of blood T cell repertoires in COVID-19. Whole-study context: The cDNA or gDNA used as material had been derived from T cells, B-cell-depleted T cells, or PBMCs.

The authors' processing: Amplification of reference gene primers provided the estimated nucleated cell counts. Generated by immunoSEQ multiplex PCR, the TCRdb table keeps only in-frame clones and is missing some. That table furnishes V, J and clone size, whereas the DNA furnished D and trimming. The table lists 450,000 to 500,000 clones, roughly nine tenths of them singletons. Two negative PCRs, clearance, or symptom resolution were required of recovered Cohort 3 donors. The sequence derives from a woman aged 60 to 75 who had recovered from COVID-19. This chain connects TRBV10-1 to TRBJ1-1; tentatively, D is TRBD1 (6 bases). The sequencing sample was made of PBMCs or T cells enriched from blood (not recorded which). CDR3 in amino acids: CASSESRGQNTEAFF. The CDR3 region has the DNA TGCGCCAGCAGTGAGTCTAGGGGACAAAACACTGAAGCTTTCTTT.